One sample yielded the 23 T cell receptor beta chains listed below, sequenced in a study of CXCR3-negative and CXCR3-positive naive CD8 T cells. It was by 5' RACE with UMI labels that the TRB cDNA libraries were prepared. For each CDR3 protein, TCRdb gives one entry from its re-call of the 5' RACE reads, without DNA. In all, the sample yields thousands of distinct CDR3 sequences. Material for sequencing was naive CXCR3- CD8+ T cells from blood. Regarding subset: CD45RO-CCR7+CD27+CD95- naive CD8+ T cells lacking CXCR3 (TNR3-). Source of these receptors: a human donor in good health. Some clones in this sample may be carry-over from other donors' samples.

This chain connects TRBV5-1 to TRBJ2-5; TCRdb outputs TRBD1, but without DNA this stays unchecked. CDR1 is SGHRS and CDR2 is YFSETQ in the germline V gene. CDR3 length: 15 amino acids. The CDR3 sequence is CASSTGTGSGETQYF. The full variable domain, with the rest looked up from reference TRBV5-1 and TRBJ2-5, is KAGVTQTPRYLIKTRGQQVTLSCSPISGHRSVSWYQQTPGQGLQFLFEYFSETQRNKGNFPGRFSGRQFSNSRSEMNVSTLELGDSALYLCASSTGTGSGETQYFGPGTRLLVL.

The chain links TRBV6-5 to TRBJ2-3; TCRdb outputs TRBD1, but without DNA this stays unchecked. The germline V gene encodes CDR1 MNHEY and CDR2 SVGAGI. The CDR3 spans 15 residues. CDR3 sequence reads: CASSSTGRGTDTQYF.

This clonotype is medium-sized by frequency. The V call is TRBV29-1, the J call TRBJ2-1. Per germline, CDR1 SQVTM and CDR2 ANQGSEA. The CDR3 consists of 14 residues. CDR3 residues: CSVEDRRSYNEQFF.

The rearrangement joins TRBV20-1 to TRBJ2-1; TCRdb returns TRBD1, unconfirmable since there is no DNA. The CDR3 is made up of 16 amino acids. Germline V CDR1 and CDR2: DFQATT, SNEGSKA (reference sequence). This chain's CDR3 is CSARGRRAASYNEQFF.

This clonotype is deemed medium-sized by its frequency. The chain couples TRBV5-6 to TRBJ1-5; as DNA is missing, the TRBD1 call by TCRdb cannot be tested. The CDR3 covers 15 residues. Germline V gene sequence: CDR1 SGHDT, CDR2 YYEEEE. CDR3 residues: CASSGGYRSNQPQHF.

This clonotype is called medium-sized based on its frequency. The V call is TRBV11-2, the J call TRBJ1-5; TCRdb lists TRBD1, though no DNA is available to test this call. This CDR3 contains 15 residues. Germline values: CDR1 SGHAT, CDR2 FQNNGV. The CDR3 loop reads CASSLRDSPNQPQHF.

The V call is TRBV29-1, the J call TRBJ2-7. This CDR3 region has 11 residues. Germline loops: CDR1 SQVTM, CDR2 ANQGSEA. CDR3 protein: CSVDLGYEQYF.

This clonotype registers medium-sized by frequency. This chain connects TRBV7-2 to TRBJ2-3; checking the TCRdb D call of TRBD2 is not possible without DNA. Germline lookup yields CDR1 SGHTA and CDR2 FQGNSA. There are 16 residues in the CDR3. CDR3 sequence reads: CASSPEGYGLTDTQYF.

By frequency, this clonotype is medium-sized (0.01 to 0.1%). The chain combines TRBV28 with TRBJ2-3; the D call of TRBD1 rests on TCRdb alone, since no DNA is present to check it. Germline CDR1 reads MDHEN; CDR2 reads SYDVKM. The CDR3 length is 15 residues. CDR3 amino acids: CASSSREIGTDTQYF. Full variable domain (outside the CDR3, taken from reference TRBV28 and TRBJ2-3): DVKVTQSSRYLVKRTGEKVFLECVQDMDHENMFWYRQDPGLGLRLIYFSYDVKMKEKGDIPEGYSVSREKKERFSLILESASTNQTSMYLCASSSREIGTDTQYFGPGTRLTVL.

Frequency places this clonotype as medium-sized. CDR3 region: CSVEGEGPTRLYNEQFF. This chain joins TRBV29-1 and TRBJ2-1; the D call of TRBD2 rests on TCRdb alone, since no DNA is present to check it. This CDR3 has 17 residues. The germline V gene has CDR1 SQVTM and CDR2 ANQGSEA.

The chain couples TRBV28 to TRBJ1-1. Germline assignment: CDR1 MDHEN and CDR2 SYDVKM. The CDR3 consists of 16 residues. The CDR3 is CASSQYRTYLDTEAFF. Filled out from reference TRBV28 and TRBJ1-1, the complete variable domain reads DVKVTQSSRYLVKRTGEKVFLECVQDMDHENMFWYRQDPGLGLRLIYFSYDVKMKEKGDIPEGYSVSREKKERFSLILESASTNQTSMYLCASSQYRTYLDTEAFFGQGTRLTVV.

The V and J genes are TRBV28 and TRBJ1-1; TCRdb gives TRBD1 as the D gene, but with no DNA this cannot be confirmed. This CDR3 comprises 13 residues. Germline V lookup: CDR1 MDHEN, CDR2 SYDVKM. CDR3 amino acids: CASRIQGNTEAFF.

The chain combines TRBV29-1 with TRBJ1-1; TCRdb selects TRBD1, and the lack of DNA leaves this call unchecked. The CDR3 runs to 13 residues. The germline V gene has CDR1 SQVTM and CDR2 ANQGSEA. CDR3 region: CSVVRQGDTEAFF.

The chain joins TRBV20-1 to TRBJ2-2; TCRdb gives TRBD1 as the D gene, but with no DNA this cannot be confirmed. CDR1 DFQATT and CDR2 SNEGSKA come from the germline V gene (reference sequence). The CDR3 loop spans 16 amino acids. The CDR3 loop is CSARAMPGTFPGELFF.

The rearrangement uses TRBV7-9 and TRBJ2-1; the TCRdb D gene call, TRBD1, has no DNA to confirm it. CDR3 length: 13 residues. Per germline, CDR1 SEHNR and CDR2 FQNEAQ (reference sequence). CDR3 protein: CASSPLGRGEQFF.

Measured by frequency, this clonotype is medium-sized. The chain employs TRBV29-1 and TRBJ2-7; TCRdb returns TRBD1, unconfirmable since there is no DNA. Germline CDR1 SQVTM, CDR2 ANQGSEA. The CDR3 is 15 residues long. The CDR3: CSVEPGTPNGDEQYF.

Judged by frequency, this clonotype is medium-sized. The J gene is TRBJ2-7, the V gene TRBV10-3; TCRdb's assignment of TRBD1 cannot be checked, as there is no DNA. The CDR3 has 15 amino acids. Germline V gene sequence: CDR1 ENHRY, CDR2 SYGVKD. The CDR3 region is CAISLTGQGAYEQYF.

This sequence joins TRBV29-1 and TRBJ2-7; TCRdb returns TRBD1, unconfirmable since there is no DNA. The CDR3 contains 13 residues. Germline-derived CDR1 and CDR2 are SQVTM and ANQGSEA. This CDR3 is CSVEKTGQGEQYF.

The genes are TRBV5-1 and TRBJ1-1; TCRdb designates TRBD1, a call that cannot be tested without DNA. This CDR3 contains 15 residues. CDR1 and CDR2 from the germline V gene are SGHRS and YFSETQ. CDR3: CASSLDPGVNTEAFF.

This chain links TRBV5-1 with TRBJ2-1; TCRdb outputs TRBD1, but without DNA this stays unchecked. There are 15 residues in the CDR3. Germline V gene data show CDR1 as SGHRS and CDR2 as YFSETQ. CDR3 sequence reads: CASSFLGSPFDEQFF.

The chain combines TRBV4-3 with TRBJ2-5; the TRBD2 assignment by TCRdb is unverifiable without DNA. This CDR3 is built from 15 residues. CDR1 is LGHNA, CDR2 YSLEER, per germline. CDR3 protein: CASSRILAGQETQYF.

The rearrangement links TRBV29-1 to TRBJ1-1. CDR1 and CDR2 (germline): SQVTM, ANQGSEA. The CDR3 runs 12 residues. CDR3 loop: CSAMRWNTEAFF.

The V and J genes are TRBV20-1 and TRBJ2-7; without DNA, the TCRdb call of TRBD1 cannot be checked. Germline CDR1 DFQATT, CDR2 SNEGSKA (reference sequence). This CDR3 is 13 amino acids long. CDR3 sequence reads: CSANTGTGYEQYF.